One and the same sample provided the 18 T cell receptor beta chains below, sequenced in a study of PD-1 blockade in mismatch repair-deficient tumors. Method: immunoSEQ multiplex PCR; TCRdb's copy keeps in-frame clones and lacks some. The sample has about 24,000 clones; more than 80% are singletons. The sample in question was peripheral blood, obtained 12 weeks after starting pembrolizumab. The receptors come from an adult with mismatch repair-deficient cancer.

The chain couples TRBV27 to TRBJ2-1; TRBD2 aligns across 8 bases. J lost 8 bases, V lost 8 bases, and 14 bases had no gene match. This CDR3 is 15 amino acids long. The germline gives CDR1 MNHEY, CDR2 SMNVEV (reference sequence). The CDR3 nucleotides are TGTGCCAGCTCCGGCGGGAGGAAGGCACTAGATGAGCAGTTCTTC. The encoded protein is CASSGGRKALDEQFF.

V usage is TRBV9 and J usage is TRBJ2-3, with TRBD2 matching over 7 bases. With V trimmed by 3 bases and J by 4 bases, 8 bases remained unmatched. CDR3 size: 15 residues. Per germline, CDR1 SGDLS and CDR2 YYNGEE. The DNA for the CDR3 is TGTGCCAGCAGCGCGAGAAGCGGGGTGGCAGATACGCAGTATTTT. This gives the protein CASSARSGVADTQYF.

To note about this clone: Since a much larger clone is just one base distant, this may be a read error. The chain links TRBV6-4 to TRBJ2-3, with 10 bases identical to TRBD2. The CDR3 extends over 15 amino acids. Germline loops: CDR1 MRHNA, CDR2 SNTAGT. J lost 0 bases, V lost 4 bases, and 1 base had no gene match. As DNA, the CDR3 is TGTGCCAGCAGTGCGACTAGCGGGAGCACAGATACGCAGTATTTT. Its translation: CASSATSGSTDTQYF.

The chain couples TRBV10-3 to TRBJ2-3; the match to TRBD2 covers 8 bases. Losses at the gene ends were 6 bases for V and 6 bases for J; bases not matched to a gene: 8. The V gene's germline CDR1 is ENHRY and CDR2 SYGVKD. The CDR3 has 14 amino acids. For the CDR3, the DNA is TGTGCCATCAGGGGGACTAGTAGGGAGGATACGCAGTATTTT. This codes for CAIRGTSREDTQYF.

The chain carries TRBV25-1 and TRBJ2-5; TRBD1 matches at 8 bases. J was trimmed by 7 bases and V by 6 bases; bases with no gene match: 10. The CDR3 runs to 14 residues. CDR1 is MGHDK and CDR2 is SYGVNS in the germline V gene. CDR3 protein: CASRTAGGAGTQYF. The CDR3 DNA reads as TGTGCCAGCAGGACTGCAGGGGGCGCGGGGACCCAGTACTTC.

J is TRBJ1-2 and V is TRBV4-2, with TRBD1 as a possible D gene (5 bases). Germline CDR1 and CDR2: LGHNA and YNFKEQ. CDR3 length: 15 residues. V lost 0 bases and J lost 6, with 14 bases in between. The CDR3 loop is CASSQDITGAHGYTF. The CDR3, as DNA: TGTGCCAGCAGCCAAGATATCACAGGAGCGCATGGCTACACCTTC.

The genes are TRBV7-8 and TRBJ2-2, with D possibly being TRBD1 or TRBD2 (6 bases each). Germline values: CDR1 SGHVS, CDR2 FQNEAQ. V lost 4 bases and J 6 bases, leaving 27 bases between the germline ends. This CDR3 has 19 amino acids. CDR3 DNA sequence: TGTGCCAGCAGCTACGGGGGAGGCCTCGGACAGTATTGGTCCGGGGAGCTGTTTTTT. This encodes CASSYGGGLGQYWSGELFF.

The rearrangement links TRBV6-6 to TRBJ2-1; no definite D call. This CDR3 is 15 amino acids long. Germline V lookup: CDR1 MNHNY, CDR2 SVGAGI (reference sequence). Trimming took off 0 bases at V and 9 bases at J, with 15 bases between the two ends. CDR3 amino acids: CASSYSSGQGSEQFF. The CDR3 bases are TGTGCCAGCAGTTACTCGTCCGGTCAAGGTAGTGAGCAGTTCTTC.

This clone occurred once. The chain links TRBV10-3 to TRBJ1-1; D perhaps matches TRBD1 (6 bases). V shed 10 bases and J shed 4 bases, with 16 bases lying between them. The CDR3 is 13 amino acids. In germline, CDR1 is ENHRY, CDR2 SYGVKD. CDR3 in amino acids: CATEGEGGTEAFF. CDR3 bases: TGTGCCACCGAGGGGGAAGGGGGCACTGAAGCTTTCTTT.

V gene TRBV4-1 combines with J gene TRBJ2-3; 13 bases agree with TRBD2. The germline V gene has CDR1 MGHRA and CDR2 YSYEKL. The J segment lost 2 bases and the V segment lost 2 bases, leaving 4 bases of the junction unmatched. This CDR3 is 17 amino acids long. Written as DNA, the CDR3 is TGCGCCAGCAGCCAATACGGACTAGCGGGGGACACAGATACGCAGTATTTT. Translating gives CASSQYGLAGDTDTQYF.

This clone was counted only a few times. The chain links TRBV7-2 to TRBJ2-7, with D uncertain. The ends were cut back, 1 base at V and 2 bases at J, with 9 bases in the middle. The germline CDR1 and CDR2 sequences are SGHTA and FQGNSA. The CDR3 covers 14 residues. CDR3 region: CASSLVGGPYEQYF. The CDR3 bases are TGTGCCAGCAGCTTAGTCGGCGGACCCTACGAGCAGTACTTC.

This chain links TRBV6-4 with TRBJ2-3, with 9 bases identical to TRBD1. V dropped 4 bases and J dropped 1; count of bases not matched to a gene: 0. CDR3 length: 14 amino acids. The germline gives CDR1 MRHNA, CDR2 SNTAGT. As DNA, the CDR3 is TGTGCCAGCAGTGGGACAGGGGGCACAGATACGCAGTATTTT. Amino acid sequence: CASSGTGGTDTQYF.

This clone was picked up one time. V gene TRBV28 combines with J gene TRBJ1-2; D gene ambiguous. V was cut by 4 bases and J by 4 bases, with 4 bases left in between. Germline V gene sequence: CDR1 MDHEN, CDR2 SYDVKM. The CDR3 covers 11 residues. Here the CDR3 DNA reads TGTGCCAGCAGTTATTCCTATGGCTACACCTTC. It specifies CASSYSYGYTF.

V gene TRBV5-1 combines with J gene TRBJ2-2, with 11 bases that match TRBD1. Germline assignment: CDR1 SGHRS and CDR2 YFSETQ. This CDR3 contains 16 residues. The ends lost 5 bases at V and 5 bases at J; junction bases unmatched: 8. The CDR3 bases are TGCGCCAGCAGACAGGACGGGACAGGGGGAACCGGGGAGCTGTTTTTT. Amino acids: CASRQDGTGGTGELFF.

This sequence joins TRBV11-3 and TRBJ2-2; D gene unclear. Germline CDR1 and CDR2: SGHNT and YENEEA. Trimming stripped 1 base from V and 4 bases from J, with 7 bases between. The CDR3 spans 14 residues. CDR3 sequence: CASSLVVGTGELFF. The CDR3, as DNA: TGTGCCAGCAGCTTAGTAGTAGGCACCGGGGAGCTGTTTTTT.

This clone was observed a handful of times. V and J are TRBV7-8 and TRBJ1-2; possible D gene TRBD1, 5 bases. This CDR3 has 15 amino acids. The germline V gene encodes CDR1 SGHVS and CDR2 FQNEAQ. Trimming left V 3 bases short and J 3 bases short, with 14 bases between. The CDR3 sequence is CASSFRPGTDYGYTF. The CDR3 nucleotides are TGTGCCAGCAGCTTTAGACCCGGGACGGACTATGGCTACACCTTC.

The V gene is TRBV30, the J gene TRBJ2-1; 11 positions match TRBD2. Germline-derived CDR1 and CDR2 are GTSNPN and SVGIG (reference sequence). CDR3 length: 15 residues. J was trimmed by 3 bases and V by 0 bases; bases with no gene match: 1. The CDR3 coding sequence is TGTGCCTGGAGTGTACTAGCGGGAGACTACAATGAGCAGTTCTTC. Residues: CAWSVLAGDYNEQFF.

The rearrangement uses TRBV29-1 and TRBJ2-3; perhaps TRBD1 as D (6 bases). The germline gives CDR1 SQVTM, CDR2 ANQGSEA. The length of the CDR3 is 15 residues. V lost 6 bases to trimming and J lost 0 bases, with 16 bases between them. CDR3 protein: CSVPKDSISTDTQYF. The CDR3 DNA follows: TGCAGCGTCCCTAAGGACAGCATTAGCACAGATACGCAGTATTTT.